The present TCR beta chain was sequenced within a study of OX40 agonist ivuxolimab in advanced cancers. Background on the study: It was ivuxolimab, an agonistic anti-OX40 (CD134) antibody, that patients were treated with.

Data came from immunoSEQ multiplex PCR; TCRdb stores just in-frame clones and leaves some out. This table has 100,000 to 110,000 clones, around nine tenths appearing once. As concerns this clone: Its matching antigen is unknown.

Study results and limitations: Antigen specificity of clonally expanded peripheral T cells was not established.

This material consisted of CD4+ or CD8+ T cells sorted from blood, taken in a trial of the OX40 agonist ivuxolimab. The sequence was obtained from an adult with an advanced solid tumor such as melanoma, head and neck, liver or kidney cancer.

The CDR3 reads CSVDNIAGETQYF. In DNA form, the CDR3 reads TGCAGCGTGGACAACATCGCCGGAGAGACCCAGTACTTC. This rearrangement joins TRBV29-1 to TRBJ2-5; tentatively, D is TRBD1 (5 bases). Germline lookup yields CDR1 SQVTM and CDR2 ANQGSEA. CDR3 size: 13 residues. Trimming removed 6 bases from V and 4 bases from J, with 15 bases in between.